Detailed here is one T cell receptor (beta chain). Researchers prepared the TCRbeta library using unique molecular identifiers, the study reports. From the PCR reads, TCRdb called clonotypes with MiXCR, one entry per CDR3 protein. This table has roughly 200,000 distinct CDR3 sequences, 7% to 9% appearing once. This sample stems from a study of T-cell reconstitution after alpha-beta-depleted transplantation in children. The CDR3 totals 17 residues. CDR1 is DFQATT, CDR2 SNEGSKA, per germline (reference sequence). Trimming took off 3 bases at V and 2 bases at J, with 20 bases between the two ends. Sequenced here: PBMCs, mostly from graft donor cells, sampled 360 days after TCRalphabeta/CD19-depleted stem cell transplant. The source of this sequence is a male patient aged 2 to 9 who had a stem cell transplant for acute myeloid leukemia, so the T cells may come from the graft donor. This rearrangement joins TRBV20-1 to TRBJ1-5; tentative D call: TRBD1 (6 bases). The CDR3 is CSASPVTGRSGNQPQHF. The CDR3, as DNA: TGCAGTGCTAGCCCAGTGACAGGAAGGAGTGGCAATCAGCCCCAGCATTTT.